What follows are 2 T cell receptor beta chains derived from one specimen sequenced in a study of brain T cells in children with intractable seizures. This table comes from immunoSEQ multiplex PCR, and its TCRdb copy is limited to in-frame clones, with some not included. Here the sample spans about 350,000 clones, roughly 93% being singletons. The time point: blood from clinic visit 5 months post-surgery; TSC patient then seizure free. This specimen was peripheral blood, taken 4 to 5 months after surgery. Every receptor here comes from a boy less than two years old with tuberous sclerosis and intractable seizures.

This rearrangement joins TRBV5-6 to TRBJ1-2; D is perhaps TRBD1 (5 bases). This CDR3 has 15 residues. Trimming took 4 bases from V and 4 from J, leaving 17 bases between them. CDR1 is SGHDT and CDR2 is YYEEEE in the germline V gene. The CDR3 coding sequence is TGTGCCAGCAGCACCCCCCCGGGACGGATCTATGGCTACACCTTC. Encoded protein: CASSTPPGRIYGYTF.

The CDR3 region is CAWEDGSNQPQHF. The CDR3 DNA reads as TGTGCCTGGGAGGACGGAAGCAATCAGCCCCAGCATTTT. The rearrangement uses TRBV30 and TRBJ1-5; D not certain. The CDR3 is 13 amino acids. The V end lost 5 bases, the J end lost 1 base, and 9 bases lay between the germline ends. Germline loops: CDR1 GTSNPN, CDR2 SVGIG (reference sequence).